This TCR beta chain was recorded in a study of cytomegalovirus exposure and HLA in healthy donors (dated 2017 in TCRdb). Regarding the study in general: In an earlier analysis of 587 of the donors, under 300 Gb of sequence data and 117 million unique TCR beta sequences from some 170 million T cells were reported. An early release covering some 640 HLA-typed donors comprised approximately 300 gigabases of sequencing data and 65 million to 100 million unique TCR sequences. Among the approximately 420 genotyped donors, around 81% belonged to the genetic ancestry cluster associated with self-reported Caucasian donors. The aim of the study was to test whether cataloging public T cell receptors could identify signatures of past pathogen exposure. The study profiled the T cell repertoires of about 720 subjects by immunosequencing and related them to cytomegalovirus serostatus. A separate validation cohort of some 130 different subjects was used in addition to the roughly 700-subject first cohort. The study combined high-throughput TCR immunosequencing, statistical association of individual TCRs with disease status, and machine learning to predict cytomegalovirus infection status. To study patterns of TCR occurrence, a later analysis re-analyzed previously published TCR beta repertoires from several hundred donors and added high-resolution HLA genotyping. Rather than drawing on any new phenotypic data, the later analysis identified candidate immune exposures from TCR beta sequences and the way those sequences occurred across donors. An earlier analysis of 587 of the donors applied high-throughput TCR beta sequencing to assess whether each TCR beta V gene segment acted as functional or pseudogenic. Alongside the repertoire data, information on donor age, sex, ethnicity and CMV serostatus was compiled. In a later genetic analysis, genome-wide SNP genotypes for about 60% of the 666 donors were used, and that subset was treated as a discovery cohort. Every discovery cohort repertoire had been produced on one sequencing platform. HLA typing covered class I and class II loci at four-digit resolution. Typing coverage differed by locus: A, B, C, DRB1 and DQB1 were typed in roughly 620-640 donors, DQA1 in about 500, DPA1 in some 570, and DPB1 in 400 to 490. Four to six DR-DQ haplotypes were handled as single units for association and clustering, since linkage in the cohort was strong. Among several hundred genotyped donors of the cohort, an average of around 250,000 unique TCR beta nucleotide sequences was sequenced per donor, of which roughly 17% were non-productive. Study-level results and caveats: A few of the identified cytomegalovirus-associated TCR beta chains were confirmed in vitro to be specific for cytomegalovirus antigens. Sequencing depth was assumed to be roughly uniform across donors in the presence/absence analyses, though that assumption may not hold. Specific HLA alleles were associated with 15,000 to 20,000 TCR beta sequences at a false discovery rate of 0.05 in a later analysis. A later analysis found that HLA-associated TCR beta chains were more clonally expanded and had lower generation probabilities than equally common non-associated chains. A later genetic analysis associated a missense DCLRE1C variant with V-gene and J-gene trimming of TCR beta chains, and an independent cohort replicated the association. The study gave a list of 150 to 200 TCR beta chains associated with cytomegalovirus. Some 16 rarely observed V segments, including chromosome 9 orphons, were excluded from the earlier analysis of about 610 of the donors because counts were too low. Cytomegalovirus status was reported to be diagnosed by the classifier with high specificity and sensitivity in both the original and validation cohorts. Several of the top co-occurrence clusters appeared to be linked to parvovirus B19, influenza, CMV and Epstein-Barr virus, according to a later analysis. According to the authors, the approach could potentially be generalized to other disease states and immunological phenotypes. A cluster of highly shared sequence variants was judged likely to represent a technical artifact of the sequencing pipeline. Across donors, most TCR sequences were observed very rarely, whereas some public TCRs were present in many individuals. Broadly in line with IMGT annotations, most TCR beta V segments showed up in productive rearrangements about 87% or about 30% of the time in an earlier analysis of a few hundred of the donors. Because HLA typing was missing for some donors at each locus, association tests included only the typed subset. The cohort was sequenced for TCR beta chains only, and without alpha or paired-chain data the features that could be detected were limited. A later analysis found that TCR association rates varied across HLA loci, with DRB1 alleles showing the most associated TCRs and HLA-C alleles the fewest. According to a later analysis, most CMV-associated TCR beta chains appeared to be HLA-restricted, and the HLA associations seemed to be driven largely by CMV exposure. Linkage disequilibrium might explain the correlated functional status among segregating V segments, but an unknown experimental factor could not be excluded. For the cohort, immune exposure information was limited to CMV serostatus. Because the 87-base-pair reads could not distinguish some IMGT-functional V segments, including TRBV6-2 and TRBV6-3, those segments were excluded. A further reported finding was that TCR beta sequences accurately predicted the HLA-A and HLA-B alleles for most subjects in the first cohort. According to a later genetic analysis, donors in an Asian-associated ancestry cluster had fewer N-insertions in productive TCRs than the approximately 690-donor mean. Strong co-occurrence of HLA alleles, especially DR and DQ, made assigning TCR associations to individual alleles difficult.

The cohort was made up of hundreds of healthy bone marrow donors. At the time of sampling, every cohort member was nominally healthy, though immune exposures that went unrecorded were likely present. CMV serostatus was positive for 250 to 300 and negative for about half of the roughly 700 cohort members, and was not recorded for this donor. A peripheral blood sample was collected from each donor, and TCR beta sequencing was performed on peripheral blood mononuclear cells. The Qiagen DNeasy Blood Extraction Kit was used to extract genomic DNA from the blood cell samples. The library was made by the immunoSEQ multiplex PCR assay. For the multiplex PCR, a mixture combining 60 forward primers for TCR Vbeta segments and 13 reverse primers for TCR Jbeta segments was used. A multiplex PCR assay on genomic DNA amplified the CDR3 region of rearranged TCR beta genes. The Illumina HiSeq System was used to sequence the amplified TCR beta libraries as 87-base-pair reads. Processing in the source paper ran as follows. Across the 670 or so repertoires, a later analysis counted approximately 83 million unique TCR beta chains, some 11 million of which were shared by at least two donors. A nearest-neighbor algorithm error-corrected the raw reads and collapsed the reads into unique sequences, merging closely related sequences to remove PCR and sequencing errors. V, D and J gene segments were assigned by aligning CDR3 sequences to IMGT reference sequences. For a sequence to be retained, at least a six-nucleotide match to both a V gene segment and a J gene segment was required. Rearrangements were classified as productive when the CDR3 lacked stop codons and remained in frame with V and J, and all other rearrangements were classified as non-productive. Following IMGT convention, CDR3 was defined as the stretch from the second conserved V-encoded cysteine to the conserved J-encoded phenylalanine. The earlier analysis of fewer than 750 of the donors excluded sequences that lacked an unambiguous match to a single V gene segment. An earlier analysis of some 500 of the donors classified V segments as functional when productive rearrangements were above 56.7% and as segregating when the standard deviation between donors was above 5%. A statistical classification framework was built for diagnosing cytomegalovirus status from the catalog of TCR beta chain sequences. A later analysis assigned V and J genes by comparing TCR nucleotide sequences with IMGT/GENE-DB human TR gene sequences. A later analysis assigned CDR3 sequences and most-parsimonious VDJ recombination scenarios with the TCRdist pipeline. A later analysis defined each TCR beta chain by its CDR3 amino acid sequence plus V-gene family, and excluded reads lacking a unique V-gene family. In a later analysis, 450 to 600 highly shared, low-generation-probability nucleotide sequences were removed to address suspected cross-contamination and a sequencing artifact. A later analysis calculated a clonal expansion index for each public chain from normalized within-repertoire ranks of inferred template counts. Generation probabilities in a later analysis came from a VDJ recombination model fitted to out-of-frame rearrangements, and those results were checked against IGoR. Hypergeometric tests were used in a later analysis to score TCR-TCR, TCR-HLA and TCR-CMV co-occurrence, with a repertoire-size bias correction applied to the TCR pairs. To estimate false discovery rates, a later analysis permuted the HLA or CMV assignments 20 times. In a later analysis, co-occurring TCRs were grouped with DBSCAN, and TCRdist sequence similarity was added when clustering was performed within HLA-allele-positive subsets. Repertoires with fewer than 30,000 or more than 120,000 public chains, plus five repertoires with anomalous nucleotide sharing, were excluded from co-occurrence clustering. TCRdb carries this immuneACCESS record with in-frame sequences only. Its versions omit some clonotypes, under half of them owing to an unresolved V gene in the studies checked, with the rest unexplained. The V and J calls and clone size were taken over from that table, and D and trimming were inferred from the DNA. The sample contains 85,000 to 100,000 clones, roughly 76% of them found a single time. The ten largest clones represent 7% to 10% of the sample.

As to this clone: No cognate antigen has been identified for it. The sample holds no much larger clone one base away, and base qualities are not on file.

V is cut by 0 bases and J by 1 base, and the space between the germline ends is 6 bases. The CDR3 sequence holds 15 residues, the cysteine and phenylalanine included. Left in the record is the CDR3 DNA by itself, 45 bases read in frame from the first base. CDR1 and CDR2 (KGHSH, LQKENI) derive from the germline V gene. This receptor was obtained from a human donor in good health. The sequence links TRBV18 to TRBJ2-2; the D gene cannot be resolved reliably. The sample was PBMCs. The DNA sequence is TGTGCCAGCTCACCACCGTCCCGGAACACCGGGGAGCTGTTTTTT. The translation is CASSPPSRNTGELFF.